Following are 30 T cell receptor beta chains from one sample sequenced in a study of T cells after yellow fever vaccination. Using its own MiXCR run on the 5' RACE reads, TCRdb lists one record per CDR3 protein. Found here are around 30,000 distinct CDR3 sequences, about 6% of them singletons; the top ten hold about 25%. The sequencing here drew on PBMCs, either bulk or a sorted T-cell subset (CD4+, CD8+, memory, or dextramer-sorted; not recorded which), taken on the day of the yellow fever booster vaccination. The receptors shown here come from a man aged 25 to 40 who received the YFV17D yellow fever vaccine.

This clonotype was observed at least ten times. This chain joins TRBV2 and TRBJ2-4; 9 bases line up with TRBD1. There are 16 residues in the CDR3. The V gene's germline CDR1 is SNHLY and CDR2 FYNNEI. With V trimmed by 3 bases and J by 1 base, 4 bases remained unmatched. DNA for the CDR3: TGTGCCAGCAGTGACCGGGACAGGGACGCCAAAAACATTCAGTACTTC. Protein: CASSDRDRDAKNIQYF.

This clonotype was seen ten or more times. The chain recombines TRBV7-2 with TRBJ2-3; D is undetermined. The V and J ends lost 7 bases and 7 bases respectively, with 18 bases between them. Per germline, CDR1 SGHTA and CDR2 FQGNSA. This CDR3 is 14 amino acids long. The CDR3 DNA reads TGTGCCAGCACCCTCGACGGAAACAGCAATACGCAGTATTTT. Amino acids: CASTLDGNSNTQYF.

This clonotype has at least ten counts. The chain links TRBV19 to TRBJ2-2; tentative D call: TRBD1 (5 bases). This CDR3 is 14 amino acids long. Germline-derived CDR1 and CDR2 are LNHDA and SQIVND (reference sequence). Trimming took off 7 bases at V and 2 bases at J, with 11 bases between the two ends. CDR3: CASKRQGNTGELFF. CDR3 nucleotide sequence: TGTGCCAGTAAGAGGCAGGGTAACACCGGGGAGCTGTTTTTT.

The genes are TRBV18 and TRBJ2-7, with 8 positions matching TRBD1. This CDR3 is 16 amino acids long. With V trimmed by 6 bases and J by 1 base, 11 bases remained unmatched. Looked up from germline, CDR1 is KGHSH and CDR2 is LQKENI. CDR3 amino acids: CASSPLGGTGSYEQYF. CDR3 in DNA: TGTGCCAGCTCCCCTCTCGGCGGGACAGGATCCTACGAGCAGTACTTC.

This clonotype has ten or more counts. The V call is TRBV4-3, the J call TRBJ2-2; no reliable D call. The ends were cut back, 4 bases at V and 2 bases at J, with 8 bases in the middle. The CDR3 extends over 14 amino acids. The germline CDR1 and CDR2 sequences are LGHNA and YSLEER. CDR3 region: CASSLNRNTGELFF. Written as DNA, the CDR3 is TGCGCCAGCAGCCTGAACCGCAACACCGGGGAGCTGTTTTTT.

This clonotype turned up a few times. The gene calls are TRBV6-1 and TRBJ2-1; D tentatively fits TRBD1 or TRBD2 (5 bases each). Germline CDR1 and CDR2: MNHNS and SASEGT. The CDR3 is 14 amino acids. Trimming took off 6 bases at V and 0 bases at J, with 9 bases between the two ends. In DNA, the CDR3 is TGTGCCAGCAGGGGGGAGAACTCCTACAATGAGCAGTTCTTC. This translates into CASRGENSYNEQFF.

This clonotype occurred many times. The chain employs TRBV7-9 and TRBJ2-7; the D gene is possibly TRBD2 (5 bases). Germline V CDR1 and CDR2: SEHNR, FQNEAQ (reference sequence). Trimming left V 1 base short and J 0 bases short, with 10 bases between. CDR3 length equals 15 residues. The CDR3: CASSLDAGASYEQYF. As DNA, the CDR3 is TGTGCCAGCAGCTTAGACGCGGGTGCCTCCTACGAGCAGTACTTC.

As to this clonotype: A much larger clone is a single base away; this may be a read error. This chain links TRBV20-1 with TRBJ2-3; TRBD2 might be the D (5 bases). The CDR3 is made up of 15 amino acids. Germline assignment: CDR1 DFQATT and CDR2 SNEGSKA (reference sequence). Trimming pared 1 base from V and 2 bases from J, leaving 13 bases between. Here the CDR3 DNA reads TGCAGTGCTAGAGGAGCGAACGGGGACACAGATACGCAGTATTTT. It codes for CSARGANGDTDTQYF.

This clonotype came up many times. The chain joins TRBV12-3 or TRBV12-4 to TRBJ1-1; possibly TRBD1 for D (6 bases). The CDR3 spans 14 residues. V shed 4 bases and J shed 1 base, with 10 bases lying between them. This chain's CDR3 is CASSSGTQNTEAFF. The CDR3 DNA reads TGTGCCAGCAGTTCGGGGACACAGAACACTGAAGCTTTCTTT.

This clonotype has just a few counts. The chain is built from TRBV5-1 and TRBJ2-3; the D gene is possibly TRBD2 (6 bases). The CDR3 consists of 15 residues. Germline CDR1 reads SGHRS; CDR2 reads YFSETQ. Trimming took 2 bases from V and 1 from J, leaving 11 bases between them. The CDR3 reads CASSLAGEGTDTQYF. The CDR3 DNA reads as TGCGCCAGCAGCTTAGCGGGTGAGGGCACAGATACGCAGTATTTT.

This clonotype was found a few times. The chain links TRBV20-1 to TRBJ2-4, with 8 bases matching TRBD2. Germline CDR1 reads DFQATT; CDR2 reads SNEGSKA (reference sequence). V lost 3 bases, J lost 1 base, and 5 bases stayed unmatched. The CDR3 totals 15 residues. CDR3 sequence reads: CSASGRAQAKNIQYF. The CDR3 DNA reads TGCAGTGCTAGCGGGAGGGCCCAGGCCAAAAACATTCAGTACTTC.

V gene TRBV3-1 combines with J gene TRBJ2-7; 11 bases line up with TRBD2. V dropped 5 bases and J dropped 3; count of bases not matched to a gene: 6. This CDR3 comprises 15 residues. Germline V CDR1 and CDR2: LGHDT, YNNKEL (reference sequence). In DNA, the CDR3 is TGTGCCAGCAGCGAGTCCGGGACTAGCGGCTACGAGCAGTACTTC. This encodes CASSESGTSGYEQYF.

This clonotype has a count of ten or more. The CDR3 region is CASTAETGRPEQFF. The CDR3 DNA reads TGTGCCAGCACCGCGGAGACAGGGAGGCCTGAGCAGTTCTTC. This chain links TRBV2 with TRBJ2-1; D might be TRBD1 (7 bases). The CDR3 sequence is 14 residues long. Germline CDR1 and CDR2: SNHLY and FYNNEI. V was clipped by 7 bases and J by 9 bases, with 19 bases between them. Looking up the rest from reference TRBV2 and TRBJ2-1 gives the full variable domain: EPEVTQTPSHQVTQMGQEVILRCVPISNHLYFYWYRQILGQKVEFLVSFYNNEISEKSEIFDDQFSVERPDGSNFTLKIRSTKLEDSAMYFCASTAETGRPEQFFGPGTRLTVL.

V gene TRBV5-4 combines with J gene TRBJ2-5; no reliable D call. This CDR3 is built from 13 residues. The ends were cut back, 4 bases at V and 2 bases at J, with 9 bases in the middle. Germline CDR1 reads SGHNT; CDR2 reads YYREEE (reference sequence). As DNA, the CDR3 is TGTGCCAGCAGCCCGCCCATGCAAGAGACCCAGTACTTC. As protein: CASSPPMQETQYF.

This chain links TRBV6-1 with TRBJ1-4, with a weak D call TRBD1 (6 bases). V lost 8 bases to trimming and J lost 8 bases, with 18 bases between them. Germline V gene lookup returns CDR1 MNHNS and CDR2 SASEGT. The CDR3 sequence is 14 residues long. For the CDR3, the DNA is TGTGCCAGCCGAGAGACAGGTGGTCGAGAAAAACTGTTTTTT. It specifies CASRETGGREKLFF.

This clonotype was found a few times. CDR3 DNA: TGTGCCAGCAGCTTACCTCCAGCGGGAGGGAGAGAGACCCAGTACTTC. It encodes CASSLPPAGGRETQYF. V gene TRBV5-6 combines with J gene TRBJ2-5; TRBD2 aligns across 10 bases. Unmatched junction bases numbered 8, after V lost 2 bases and J lost 4 bases. The CDR3 contains 16 residues. The germline CDR1 and CDR2 sequences are SGHDT and YYEEEE.

This clonotype was found a few times. The chain couples TRBV20-1 to TRBJ1-2, with D tentatively TRBD1 (5 bases). CDR3 length: 12 residues. The germline CDR1 and CDR2 sequences are DFQATT and SNEGSKA (reference sequence). Trimming took 6 bases from V and 4 from J, leaving 12 bases between them. CDR3 in amino acids: CSAPPGIYGYTF. DNA of the CDR3: TGCAGTGCACCCCCAGGGATCTATGGCTACACCTTC.

The chain joins TRBV10-3 to TRBJ2-3, with 9 nucleotides matching TRBD2. This CDR3 is built from 17 residues. V trimming: 11 bases; J trimming: 0 bases; junction bases outside the gene matches: 15. Germline assignment: CDR1 ENHRY and CDR2 SYGVKD. CDR3 residues: CASAVIAGGPSTDTQYF. In DNA form, the CDR3 reads TGTGCCTCGGCGGTTATTGCGGGAGGGCCAAGCACAGATACGCAGTATTTT.

This clonotype showed up many times. The chain has TRBV29-1 and TRBJ2-7; TRBD2 matches 11 bases. Trimming removed 5 bases from V and 12 bases from J; junction bases left unmatched: 9. CDR1 SQVTM and CDR2 ANQGSEA come from the germline V gene. The CDR3 has 12 amino acids. CDR3 sequence: CSVLLAGEAPYF. The CDR3 DNA reads TGCAGCGTTCTACTAGCGGGAGAGGCCCCGTACTTC.

This clonotype was recorded many times. This chain joins TRBV7-2 and TRBJ2-3; 7 nucleotides agree with TRBD2. With 5 bases clipped from V and 0 bases from J, the junction kept 5 bases outside the gene matches. Germline lookup yields CDR1 SGHTA and CDR2 FQGNSA. The CDR3 has 15 amino acids. The CDR3 DNA is TGTGCCAGCAGCGGGCCGGGAGGTAGCACAGATACGCAGTATTTT. It encodes CASSGPGGSTDTQYF.

This clonotype was seen ten or more times. The chain joins TRBV4-1 to TRBJ2-2; possible D gene TRBD2, 5 bases. This CDR3 has 14 amino acids. Germline V lookup: CDR1 MGHRA, CDR2 YSYEKL. V dropped 0 bases and J dropped 5 bases, with 7 bases sitting between them. DNA for the CDR3: TGCGCCAGCAGCCAAGATAGGAGGACCGGGGAGCTGTTTTTT. It yields the protein CASSQDRRTGELFF.

This clonotype occurred many times. This sequence joins TRBV9 and TRBJ2-7; TRBD1 matches at 8 bases. J was trimmed by 4 bases and V by 4 bases; bases with no gene match: 7. From germline, CDR1 is SGDLS and CDR2 YYNGEE. The CDR3 has 14 amino acids. CDR3 sequence (DNA): TGTGCCAGCAGCTTAGGACAGGGTTCTTACGAGCAGTACTTC. This encodes CASSLGQGSYEQYF.

This chain links TRBV6-5 with TRBJ2-7; perhaps TRBD1 as D (6 bases). Between the trimmed V and J ends, which lost 2 bases and 0 bases, there was a span of 11 bases. Germline loops: CDR1 MNHEY, CDR2 SVGAGI. The CDR3 is made up of 15 amino acids. The CDR3 DNA is TGTGCCAGCAGTTACCGGACAGCAGGCTCCTACGAGCAGTACTTC. Translation: CASSYRTAGSYEQYF.

The V gene is TRBV5-4, the J gene TRBJ1-2; D is perhaps TRBD1 (6 bases). The germline CDR1 and CDR2 sequences are SGHNT and YYREEE (reference sequence). Trimming removed 0 bases at V and 6 bases at J, with 15 bases between. CDR3 length: 15 amino acids. CDR3 in amino acids: CASSLARGAVDGYTF. DNA for the CDR3: TGTGCCAGCAGCTTGGCTCGGGGGGCGGTCGATGGCTACACCTTC.

This clonotype was recorded at least ten times. CDR3 nucleotides: TGTGCCAGCCGCCTGGACACCGACGGCGGCGATGAGCAGTTCTTC. Translated, it gives CASRLDTDGGDEQFF. The J gene is TRBJ2-1, the V gene TRBV6-4; TRBD1 might be the D (5 bases). This CDR3 is built from 15 residues. Germline V CDR1 and CDR2: MRHNA, SNTAGT. The V and J ends lost 8 bases and 8 bases respectively, with 22 bases between them.

The chain is built from TRBV5-1 and TRBJ1-2; perhaps TRBD1 as D (6 bases). V was shortened by 1 base and J by 3 bases, with 13 bases between the two germline ends. The CDR3 is 15 residues long. Looked up from germline, CDR1 is SGHRS and CDR2 is YFSETQ. CDR3 sequence (DNA): TGCGCCAGCAGCTTGCAGGACAGAGGGGACTATGGCTACACCTTC. It translates to CASSLQDRGDYGYTF.

This clonotype appeared many times. CDR3 coding DNA: TGTGCCAGCAGACGAAAAGGGGGGTCAGATACGCAGTATTTT. It yields the protein CASRRKGGSDTQYF. The V and J genes are TRBV27 and TRBJ2-3; D may match TRBD1 or TRBD2 (6 bases each). The CDR3 contains 14 residues. V lost 6 bases to trimming and J lost 4 bases, with 14 bases between them. The germline V gene encodes CDR1 MNHEY and CDR2 SMNVEV (reference sequence).

This clonotype showed up many times. The chain has TRBV29-1 and TRBJ1-1, with 10 bases fitting TRBD1. CDR1 is SQVTM, CDR2 ANQGSEA, per germline. This CDR3 is 15 amino acids long. Losses at the gene ends were 4 bases for V and 1 base for J; bases not matched to a gene: 6. CDR3 protein: CSVASDRGWNTEAFF. CDR3 bases: TGCAGCGTTGCCTCGGACAGGGGGTGGAACACTGAAGCTTTCTTT.

In this sample, this clonotype turned up many times. J is TRBJ2-7 and V is TRBV28, with 7 bases matching TRBD2. CDR3 length: 13 residues. J lost 0 bases, V lost 6 bases, and 2 bases had no gene match. Germline lookup yields CDR1 MDHEN and CDR2 SYDVKM. CDR3 residues: CASRPSGSYEQYF. The CDR3 nucleotides read TGTGCCAGCAGGCCTAGCGGCTCCTACGAGCAGTACTTC.

This clonotype appeared many times. A junction boundary mismatches the germline segment, possibly from a read error. This rearrangement joins TRBV12-3 or TRBV12-4 to TRBJ2-3, with 8 bases that match TRBD1. The CDR3 covers 15 residues. As DNA, the CDR3 is TGTGCCACCAGTTTGGGGGACAGGAACACAGATACGCAGTATTTT. Its protein product is CATSLGDRNTDTQYF.